This paragraph reports one TCR beta chain. Method: immunoSEQ multiplex PCR; TCRdb's copy keeps in-frame clones and lacks some. The sample has approximately 1,500,000 clones; nearly 99% are singletons. This record belongs to a study of shared clonotypes between healthy human individuals. CDR3 length equals 13 residues. V was trimmed by 0 bases and J by 7 bases, leaving 10 bases between them. CDR1 and CDR2 (germline): SGHDT, YYEEEE. The V call is TRBV5-6, the J call TRBJ1-2; no firm D call. The sequence derives from a young man in good health. Sequencing used naive CD4+ T cells sorted from blood. The subset here: CD45RA+ positively selected. CDR3 bases: TGTGCCAGCAGCTTGGCCGGGCCAAGTGGCTACACCTTC. Translation: CASSLAGPSGYTF.